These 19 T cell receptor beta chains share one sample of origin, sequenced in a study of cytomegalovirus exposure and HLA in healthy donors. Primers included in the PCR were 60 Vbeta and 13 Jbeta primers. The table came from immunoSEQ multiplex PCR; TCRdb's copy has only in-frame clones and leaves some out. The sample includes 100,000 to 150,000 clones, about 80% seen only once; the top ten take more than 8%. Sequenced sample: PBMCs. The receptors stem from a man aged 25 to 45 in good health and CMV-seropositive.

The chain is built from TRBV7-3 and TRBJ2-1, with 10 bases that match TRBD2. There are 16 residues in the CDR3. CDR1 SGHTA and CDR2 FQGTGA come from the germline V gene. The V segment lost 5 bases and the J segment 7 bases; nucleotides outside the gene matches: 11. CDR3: CASSTSSGGGWNEQFF. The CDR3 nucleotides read TGTGCCAGCAGCACCTCCAGCGGGGGGGGCTGGAATGAGCAGTTCTTC.

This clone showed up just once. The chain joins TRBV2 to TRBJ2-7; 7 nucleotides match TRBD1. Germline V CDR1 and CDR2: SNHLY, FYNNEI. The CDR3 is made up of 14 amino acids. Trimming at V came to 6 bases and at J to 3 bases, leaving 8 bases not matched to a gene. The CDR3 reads CASSEDRTHYEQYF. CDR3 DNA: TGTGCCAGCAGCGAGGACAGGACCCACTACGAGCAGTACTTC.

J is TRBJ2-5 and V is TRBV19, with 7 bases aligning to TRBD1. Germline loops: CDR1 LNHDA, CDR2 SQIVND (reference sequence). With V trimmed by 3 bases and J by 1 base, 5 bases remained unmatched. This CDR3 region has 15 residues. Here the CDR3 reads CASSIGTVSQETQYF. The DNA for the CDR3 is TGTGCCAGTAGTATCGGGACAGTGAGCCAAGAGACCCAGTACTTC.

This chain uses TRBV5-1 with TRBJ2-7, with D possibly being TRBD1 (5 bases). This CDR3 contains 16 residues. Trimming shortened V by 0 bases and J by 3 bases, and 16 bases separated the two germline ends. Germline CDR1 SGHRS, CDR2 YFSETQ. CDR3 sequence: CASSLAFDSPFYEQYF. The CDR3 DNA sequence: TGCGCCAGCAGCTTGGCCTTCGACAGCCCCTTCTACGAGCAGTACTTC.

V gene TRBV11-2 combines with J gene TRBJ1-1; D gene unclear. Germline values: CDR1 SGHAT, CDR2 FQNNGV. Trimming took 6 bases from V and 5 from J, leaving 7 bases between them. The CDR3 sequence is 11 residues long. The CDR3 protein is CASRLATEAFF. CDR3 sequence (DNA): TGTGCCAGCAGACTAGCGACTGAAGCTTTCTTT.

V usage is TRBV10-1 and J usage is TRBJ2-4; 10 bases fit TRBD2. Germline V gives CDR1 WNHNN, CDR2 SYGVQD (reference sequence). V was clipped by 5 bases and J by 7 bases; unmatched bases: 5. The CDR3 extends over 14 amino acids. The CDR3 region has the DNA TGCGCCAGCAGTTCTAGCGGGGGTTTGAACATTCAGTACTTC. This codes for CASSSSGGLNIQYF.

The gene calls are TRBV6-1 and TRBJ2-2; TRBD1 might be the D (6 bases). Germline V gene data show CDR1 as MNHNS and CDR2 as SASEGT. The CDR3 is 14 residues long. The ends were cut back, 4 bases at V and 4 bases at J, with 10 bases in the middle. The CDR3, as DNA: TGTGCCAGCAGTGTCAACAGGGTCACCGGGGAGCTGTTTTTT. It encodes CASSVNRVTGELFF.

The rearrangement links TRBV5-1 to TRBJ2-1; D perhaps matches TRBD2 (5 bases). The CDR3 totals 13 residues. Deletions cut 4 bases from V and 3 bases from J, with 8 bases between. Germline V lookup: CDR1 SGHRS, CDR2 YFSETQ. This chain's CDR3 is CASSPEGYNEQFF. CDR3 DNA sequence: TGCGCCAGCAGCCCCGAGGGCTACAATGAGCAGTTCTTC.

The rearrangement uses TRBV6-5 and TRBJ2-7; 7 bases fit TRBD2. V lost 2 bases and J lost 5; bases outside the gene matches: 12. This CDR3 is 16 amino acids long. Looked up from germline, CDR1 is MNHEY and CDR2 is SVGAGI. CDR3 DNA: TGTGCCAGCAGTTACATTTTAGCGGGCTCGGGGGACGAGCAGTACTTC. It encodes CASSYILAGSGDEQYF.

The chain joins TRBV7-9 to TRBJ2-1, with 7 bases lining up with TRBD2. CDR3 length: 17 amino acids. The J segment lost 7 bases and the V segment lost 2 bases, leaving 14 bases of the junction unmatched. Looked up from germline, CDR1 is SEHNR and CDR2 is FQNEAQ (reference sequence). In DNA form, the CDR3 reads TGTGCCAGCAGCTTACCCCTGATGGGGAGGGCCGGTAATGAGCAGTTCTTC. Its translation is CASSLPLMGRAGNEQFF.

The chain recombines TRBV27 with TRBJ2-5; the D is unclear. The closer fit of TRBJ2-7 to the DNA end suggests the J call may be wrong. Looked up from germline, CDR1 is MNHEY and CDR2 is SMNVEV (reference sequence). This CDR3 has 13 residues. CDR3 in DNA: TGTGCCAGCAGTTTAGGTTTCTCCTACGAGCAGTACTTC. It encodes CASSLGFSYEQYF.

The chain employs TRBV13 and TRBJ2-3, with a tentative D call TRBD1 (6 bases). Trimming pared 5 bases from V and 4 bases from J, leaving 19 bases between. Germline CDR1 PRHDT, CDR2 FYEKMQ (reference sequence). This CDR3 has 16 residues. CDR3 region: CASSQGPAGAADTQYF. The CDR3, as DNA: TGTGCCAGCAGCCAGGGGCCGGCAGGGGCGGCAGATACGCAGTATTTT.

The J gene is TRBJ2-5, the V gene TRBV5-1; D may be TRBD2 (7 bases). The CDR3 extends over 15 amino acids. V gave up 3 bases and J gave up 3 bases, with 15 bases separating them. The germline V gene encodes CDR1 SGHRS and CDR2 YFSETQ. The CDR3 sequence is CASSWRGGEEETQYF. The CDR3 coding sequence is TGCGCCAGCAGCTGGAGGGGGGGGGAGGAAGAGACCCAGTACTTC.

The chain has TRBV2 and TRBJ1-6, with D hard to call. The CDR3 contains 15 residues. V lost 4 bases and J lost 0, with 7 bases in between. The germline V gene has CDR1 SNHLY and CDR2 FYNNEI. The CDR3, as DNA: TGTGCCAGCAGTGCCGTGAGCTCCTATAATTCACCCCTCCACTTT. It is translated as CASSAVSSYNSPLHF.

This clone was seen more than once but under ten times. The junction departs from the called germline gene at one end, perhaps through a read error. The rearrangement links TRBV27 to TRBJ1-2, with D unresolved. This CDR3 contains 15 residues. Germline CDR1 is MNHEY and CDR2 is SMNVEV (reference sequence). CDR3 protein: CASSLTANTNYGYTF. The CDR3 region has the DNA TGTGCCAGCAGTTTAACGGCTAATACTAATTATGGCTACACCTTC.

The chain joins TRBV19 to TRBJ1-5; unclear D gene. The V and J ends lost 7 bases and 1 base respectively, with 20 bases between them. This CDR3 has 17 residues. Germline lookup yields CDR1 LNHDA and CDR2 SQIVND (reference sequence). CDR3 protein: CASTYDPRGKSNQPQHF. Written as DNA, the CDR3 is TGTGCCAGTACCTATGACCCCAGAGGGAAGAGCAATCAGCCCCAGCATTTT.

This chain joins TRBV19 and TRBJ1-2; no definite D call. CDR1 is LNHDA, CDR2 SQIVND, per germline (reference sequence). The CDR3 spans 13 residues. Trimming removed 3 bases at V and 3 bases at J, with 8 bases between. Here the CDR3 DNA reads TGTGCCAGTAGTATCAACGGGTACTATGGCTACACCTTC. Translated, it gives CASSINGYYGYTF.

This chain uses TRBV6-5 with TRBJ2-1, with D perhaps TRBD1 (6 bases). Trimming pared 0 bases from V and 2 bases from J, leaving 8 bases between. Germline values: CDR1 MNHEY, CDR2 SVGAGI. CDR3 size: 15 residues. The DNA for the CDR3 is TGTGCCAGCAGTTACTCTTCAGGGGCCTACAATGAGCAGTTCTTC. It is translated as CASSYSSGAYNEQFF.

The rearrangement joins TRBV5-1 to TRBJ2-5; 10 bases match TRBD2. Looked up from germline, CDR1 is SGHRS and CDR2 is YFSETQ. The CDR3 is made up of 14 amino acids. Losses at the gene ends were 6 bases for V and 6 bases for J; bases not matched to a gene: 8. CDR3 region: CASKVTSGVQTQYF. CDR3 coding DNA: TGCGCCAGCAAGGTTACTAGCGGGGTACAGACCCAGTACTTC.